The 18 T cell receptor beta chains in this list originate from one sample, sequenced in a study of liver allograft versus peripheral blood T cells. Overall study context: Transplanted livers held T cell receptor repertoires, and these were compared with repertoires in recipients' peripheral blood.

TCRdb analysed the reads with MiXCR anew, one entry per CDR3 protein. This sample yields over 10,000 distinct CDR3 sequences, of which around 18% are seen a single time; approximately 2% belongs to the top ten. These receptors all come from a human patient who had a liver transplant. The graft donor may have given rise to some T cells.

This clonotype has a count of ten or more. This chain joins TRBV28 and TRBJ1-5, with D perhaps TRBD1 (5 bases). Germline V gives CDR1 MDHEN, CDR2 SYDVKM. The V end was cut by 3 bases, the J end by 2 bases, with 11 bases between. This CDR3 region has 15 residues. The CDR3 DNA is TGTGCCAGCAGTTTGAGGGGTTGGGGCAATCAGCCCCAGCATTTT. Amino acid sequence: CASSLRGWGNQPQHF. Looking up the rest from reference TRBV28 and TRBJ1-5 gives the full variable domain: DVKVTQSSRYLVKRTGEKVFLECVQDMDHENMFWYRQDPGLGLRLIYFSYDVKMKEKGDIPEGYSVSREKKERFSLILESASTNQTSMYLCASSLRGWGNQPQHFGDGTRLSIL.

This clonotype was observed a few times. The chain recombines TRBV5-4 with TRBJ2-5; possible D gene TRBD1, 6 bases. The V gene's germline CDR1 is SGHNT and CDR2 YYREEE (reference sequence). V lost 0 bases, J lost 5 bases, and 17 bases lay in between. The CDR3 is 16 amino acids. This CDR3 is CASSLGQQGRAETQYF. CDR3 in DNA: TGTGCCAGCAGCTTGGGGCAACAGGGTAGGGCGGAGACCCAGTACTTC.

At least ten counts were recorded for this clonotype. The rearrangement uses TRBV30 and TRBJ1-4; 7 positions match TRBD1. V lost 2 bases to trimming and J lost 9 bases; unmatched junction nucleotides: 15. CDR3 size: 16 residues. Germline loops: CDR1 GTSNPN, CDR2 SVGIG (reference sequence). The DNA for the CDR3 is TGTGCCTGGAGTACCTCCCTCCGGGACAGTCTTCAAAAACTGTTTTTT. Amino acid sequence: CAWSTSLRDSLQKLFF.

The sample holds a few counts of this clonotype. This sequence joins TRBV9 and TRBJ2-1; TRBD2 agrees at 10 bases. The germline V gene encodes CDR1 SGDLS and CDR2 YYNGEE. V dropped 4 bases and J dropped 0; count of bases not matched to a gene: 4. This CDR3 spans 16 amino acids. CDR3 nucleotides: TGTGCCAGCAGCTCAAGCGGGGGGGCCTCCTACAATGAGCAGTTCTTC. Translation gives CASSSSGGASYNEQFF.

By its share, this clonotype is medium-sized. The chain links TRBV6-2 or TRBV6-3 to TRBJ1-2; 7 nucleotides match TRBD1. V was pared by 5 bases and J by 8 bases, with 5 bases of the junction left unmatched. Germline lookup yields CDR1 MNHEY and CDR2 SVGEGT. The CDR3 totals 12 residues. CDR3 residues: CASSDREYGYTF. In DNA form, the CDR3 reads TGTGCCAGCAGTGACAGGGAGTACGGCTACACCTTC.

This clonotype was detected ten times or more. This rearrangement joins TRBV6-1 to TRBJ1-6; D remains ambiguous. This CDR3 spans 12 amino acids. V was clipped by 6 bases and J by 7 bases, with 7 bases between them. CDR1 is MNHNS and CDR2 is SASEGT in the germline V gene. In DNA, the CDR3 is TGTGCCAGCAGAGGTCAGAATTCACCCCTCCACTTT. This sequence encodes CASRGQNSPLHF.

This clonotype is deemed medium-sized. DNA of the CDR3: TGCAGCGTCCATGACAGCCCAAACTACGAGCAGTACTTC. Translating gives CSVHDSPNYEQYF. The chain combines TRBV29-1 with TRBJ2-7; TRBD1 might be the D (5 bases). Germline assignment: CDR1 SQVTM and CDR2 ANQGSEA. The CDR3 has 13 residues. The V and J ends lost 6 bases and 3 bases respectively, with 15 bases between them.

This clonotype was observed a handful of times. This chain links TRBV14 with TRBJ2-1; 11 positions agree with TRBD1. In germline, CDR1 is SGHDN, CDR2 FVKESK. CDR3 length: 16 residues. The V and J ends lost 0 bases and 12 bases, in that order; junction bases with no gene match: 10. Written as DNA, the CDR3 is TGTGCCAGCAGCCAAGACCCGGGACAGGGGGTGAAAGGGCAGTTCTTC. Its protein is CASSQDPGQGVKGQFF.

This clonotype has more than one count but fewer than ten. The V call is TRBV7-3, the J call TRBJ1-1; no reliable D call. The CDR3 runs to 14 residues. The germline V gene has CDR1 SGHTA and CDR2 FQGTGA. The V end was cut by 0 bases, the J end by 3 bases, with 8 bases between. The CDR3 nucleotides read TGTGCCAGCAGCTTAACGGGTGGAGACACTGAAGCTTTCTTT. Translated: CASSLTGGDTEAFF.

This clonotype has ten or more counts. This chain links TRBV5-4 with TRBJ1-3, with 7 bases fitting TRBD1. V trimming: 0 bases; J trimming: 3 bases; junction bases outside the gene matches: 3. The CDR3 length is 15 residues. Germline lookup yields CDR1 SGHNT and CDR2 YYREEE (reference sequence). The DNA for the CDR3 is TGTGCCAGCAGCTTGGCCGGGACAGTTGGAAACACCATATATTTT. Its translation: CASSLAGTVGNTIYF.

About this clonotype itself: Being one base from a much bigger clone, this may be a read error. The gene calls are TRBV5-6 and TRBJ1-3, with D uncertain. Trimming shortened V by 0 bases and J by 3 bases, and 13 bases separated the two germline ends. This CDR3 is 16 amino acids long. Germline V gene lookup returns CDR1 SGHDT and CDR2 YYEEEE. CDR3 region: CASSLGTGFFGNTIYF. The CDR3, as DNA: TGTGCCAGCAGCTTGGGAACGGGCTTCTTTGGAAACACCATATATTTT.

This clonotype turned up a few times. The chain combines TRBV6-5 with TRBJ2-7, with D hard to call. Germline assignment: CDR1 MNHEY and CDR2 SVGAGI. CDR3 length: 13 residues. V gave up 9 bases and J gave up 4 bases, with 16 bases separating them. The CDR3 spells CASARAVAYEQYF. In DNA form, the CDR3 reads TGTGCCAGTGCCCGGGCCGTCGCTTACGAGCAGTACTTC.

This clonotype was observed many times. The rearrangement joins TRBV28 to TRBJ2-6; the D gene could be TRBD1 or TRBD2 (5 bases each). Per germline, CDR1 MDHEN and CDR2 SYDVKM. CDR3 length: 16 amino acids. With 4 bases removed from V and 0 bases from J, the gap between germline ends came to 10 bases. The CDR3 coding sequence is TGTGCCAGCAGTTATGGTGGGGGCTCTGGGGCCAACGTCCTGACTTTC. The encoded protein is CASSYGGGSGANVLTF.

A few counts support this clonotype. The chain is built from TRBV20-1 and TRBJ1-3; D uncertain. The CDR3 has 14 amino acids. Germline V gives CDR1 DFQATT, CDR2 SNEGSKA (reference sequence). V was trimmed by 5 bases and J by 0 bases, leaving 11 bases between them. The CDR3 sequence: CSAPTQLSGNTIYF. CDR3 in DNA: TGCAGTGCTCCCACACAGCTCTCTGGAAACACCATATATTTT.

The V call is TRBV19, the J call TRBJ2-5; unclear D gene. Germline V CDR1 and CDR2: LNHDA, SQIVND (reference sequence). Between the trimmed V and J ends, which lost 4 bases and 4 bases, there was a span of 13 bases. The CDR3 runs to 14 residues. In DNA, the CDR3 is TGTGCCAGTAGTAAAAATACATTGGTAGAGACCCAGTACTTC. This encodes CASSKNTLVETQYF.

This clonotype was recorded at least ten times. The chain employs TRBV30 and TRBJ1-6; 8 positions agree with TRBD1. The V segment lost 3 bases and the J segment 4 bases; nucleotides outside the gene matches: 2. Germline V gene data show CDR1 as GTSNPN and CDR2 as SVGIG (reference sequence). The CDR3 is 14 amino acids. DNA for the CDR3: TGTGCCTGGAGGGGACAGGTGTATAATTCACCCCTCCACTTT. As protein: CAWRGQVYNSPLHF.

The V and J genes are TRBV6-1 and TRBJ2-3, with 14 bases fitting TRBD2. This CDR3 region has 16 residues. Trimming removed 2 bases from V and 5 bases from J; junction bases left unmatched: 3. CDR1 is MNHNS, CDR2 SASEGT, per germline. The CDR3 sequence is CASSETGLAGGDTQYF. The CDR3 DNA sequence: TGTGCCAGCAGTGAAACTGGACTAGCGGGAGGAGATACGCAGTATTTT.

The chain employs TRBV20-1 and TRBJ2-1; tentatively, D is TRBD2 (6 bases). Deletions cut 5 bases from V and 9 bases from J, with 23 bases between. In germline, CDR1 is DFQATT, CDR2 SNEGSKA (reference sequence). The CDR3 totals 15 residues. CDR3 sequence: CSALASVSFTGEQFF. For the CDR3, the DNA is TGCAGTGCTCTTGCTAGCGTATCGTTTACAGGTGAGCAGTTCTTC.